The entry that follows covers one TCR beta chain sequence. Its antigen is unknown. A CD45RO/CCR7/CD25/CD127/CD95/CD27 panel sorted naive, central memory, regulatory and stem cell-like memory CD4+ cells. This entry is derived from a study of beta chain features in type 1 diabetes. Turning to the study itself: Cells sorted and examined across all samples totaled roughly 100,000,000.

Study-wide results and limits: A pattern of fewer insertions and more deletions at VDJ junctions was seen in type 1 diabetes patients.

CDR1 is SGHTA and CDR2 is FQGNSA in the germline V gene. The CDR3 loop spans 17 amino acids. V gave up 1 base and J gave up 5 bases, with 20 bases separating them. The study reverse transcribed the entire isolated RNA, so it sequenced expressed TCRB transcripts. Assay used: immunoSEQ multiplex PCR; TCRdb lists only in-frame clones, some missing. The data hold more than 140,000 clones, with roughly 9.7% observed a single time. The sequenced sample consisted of central memory CD4+ T cells from blood. This sequence joins TRBV7-2 and TRBJ2-5; D possibly corresponds to TRBD2 (6 bases). The TCR comes from a middle-aged woman in good health. CDR3 protein: CASSLDIHGGRRETQYF. The CDR3 DNA follows: TGTGCCAGCAGCTTAGATATCCACGGGGGAAGGAGGGAGACCCAGTACTTC.